This T cell receptor beta chain emerged from a study of blood T cell repertoires in COVID-19. Study details: From the United States, Italy and Spain came samples of acute and convalescent COVID-19. PBMCs, B-cell-depleted T cells, or T cells provided the cDNA or gDNA that made up the material.

As processed by the authors: Researchers report that nucleated cell counts were estimated from reference gene primer amplification. Some clones are missing from TCRdb's copy, which holds only in-frame ones; the method was immunoSEQ multiplex PCR. That table is the source of V, J and clone size, and D and trimming were worked out from the DNA. Of roughly 41,000 clones listed, around 86% are singletons. Trimming stripped 2 bases from V and 2 bases from J, with 17 bases between. The germline V gene encodes CDR1 SGDLS and CDR2 YYNGEE. This CDR3 region has 17 residues. The chain links TRBV9 to TRBJ1-3, with D unclear. The sequenced material came from peripheral blood. The receptor was isolated from a human donor in a cohort sampled during active COVID-19. CDR3 in amino acids: CASSVRRDMGAGNTIYF. CDR3 nucleotide sequence: TGTGCCAGCAGCGTCCGCCGAGACATGGGTGCTGGAAACACCATATATTTT.